Below, 24 T cell receptor beta chains from the same sample are listed, as sequenced in a study of Ad26.COV2.S vaccination and SARS-CoV-2 variants. Measured with immunoSEQ multiplex PCR; TCRdb has only the in-frame clones, and not every one. Among 350,000 to 550,000 clones listed, roughly nine tenths were seen once. The treatment was: roughly 18 received Ad26.COV2.S at low or high dose, single or two shots; roughly 5 received placebo; per-sample allocation not given. Vaccine and placebo recipients were sampled on day 63 after the first injection. This specimen was peripheral blood, taken in a trial of Ad26.COV2.S vaccine versus placebo. These receptors all come from a person aged 18-65 years who received the Ad26.COV2.S COVID-19 vaccine or a placebo.

V and J are TRBV4-3 and TRBJ1-4; no reliable D call. Per germline, CDR1 LGHNA and CDR2 YSLEER. The CDR3 loop spans 15 amino acids. V was pared by 4 bases and J by 7 bases, with 16 bases between. CDR3 loop: CASSRVGSRGEKLFF. The DNA of the CDR3 is TGCGCCAGCAGCCGGGTGGGGTCCCGAGGTGAAAAACTGTTTTTT.

This clone occurred once. This chain uses TRBV2 with TRBJ2-3; no clear D. The V gene's germline CDR1 is SNHLY and CDR2 FYNNEI. V gave up 6 bases and J gave up 2 bases, with 6 bases separating them. This CDR3 has 12 amino acids. CDR3 in amino acids: CASRQITDTQYF. The CDR3 bases are TGTGCCAGCAGGCAGATCACAGATACGCAGTATTTT.

Concerning this clone: Other DNA sequences within the sample encode an identical CDR3. This chain connects TRBV7-2 to TRBJ1-2, with D unclear. Germline values: CDR1 SGHTA, CDR2 FQGNSA. V gave up 0 bases and J gave up 5 bases, with 7 bases separating them. This CDR3 has 13 residues. The CDR3, as DNA: TGTGCCAGCAGCTTAGCAGGTTCATATGGCTACACCTTC. Its protein product is CASSLAGSYGYTF.

This clone was observed a few times. V usage is TRBV27 and J usage is TRBJ1-2; the D gene is possibly TRBD1 (6 bases). CDR3 size: 13 residues. The V and J ends lost 4 bases and 7 bases respectively, with 13 bases between them. CDR1 and CDR2 from the germline V gene are MNHEY and SMNVEV (reference sequence). The CDR3 protein is CASSYTRGFGYTF. Here the CDR3 DNA reads TGTGCCAGCAGTTATACTAGGGGGTTTGGCTACACCTTC.

The genes are TRBV29-1 and TRBJ1-1; D gene unclear. The CDR3 is 12 amino acids. Trimming left V 5 bases short and J 1 base short, with 8 bases between. Germline CDR1 is SQVTM and CDR2 is ANQGSEA. The DNA for the CDR3 is TGCAGCGTTTTTTTCTGGAACACTGAAGCTTTCTTT. This translates into CSVFFWNTEAFF.

The J gene is TRBJ2-7, the V gene TRBV7-2, with TRBD2 matching over 8 bases. CDR1 is SGHTA, CDR2 FQGNSA, per germline. Germline trimming cut 3 bases from V and 7 bases from J; bases unmatched to any gene: 8. CDR3 length: 14 residues. CDR3 in amino acids: CASSFSGALWEQYF. In nucleotides, the CDR3 is TGTGCCAGCAGCTTTAGCGGGGCCCTGTGGGAGCAGTACTTC.

The J gene is TRBJ1-1, the V gene TRBV11-3; D gene uncertain. The germline CDR1 and CDR2 sequences are SGHNT and YENEEA. The CDR3 totals 15 residues. Trimming stripped 4 bases from V and 0 bases from J, with 12 bases between. DNA of the CDR3: TGTGCCAGCAGCTCGTGGACGGGGATGAACACTGAAGCTTTCTTT. As protein: CASSSWTGMNTEAFF. The full variable domain, completed using reference TRBV11-3 and TRBJ1-1, is EAGVVQSPRYKIIEKKQPVAFWCNPISGHNTLYWYLQNLGQGPELLIRYENEEAVDDSQLPKDRFSAERLKGVDSTLKIQPAELGDSAVYLCASSSWTGMNTEAFFGQGTRLTVV.

The chain joins TRBV24-1 to TRBJ2-5; 7 nucleotides match TRBD2. This CDR3 region has 16 residues. Germline trimming cut 4 bases from V and 5 bases from J; bases unmatched to any gene: 12. Germline values: CDR1 KGHDR, CDR2 SFDVKD. The CDR3 DNA reads as TGTGCCACCAGTGACCTCGAGGGGAGGGATGGGGAGACCCAGTACTTC. Amino acids: CATSDLEGRDGETQYF.

The rearrangement joins TRBV6-5 to TRBJ1-2; 7 bases are shared with TRBD1. The V and J ends lost 10 bases and 11 bases, in that order; junction bases with no gene match: 10. From germline, CDR1 is MNHEY and CDR2 SVGAGI. The CDR3 contains 11 residues. CDR3 loop: CATDREGEYTF. CDR3 nucleotides: TGTGCCACAGACAGGGAGGGGGAGTACACCTTC.

The chain combines TRBV25-1 with TRBJ1-1; TRBD1 matches at 9 bases. In germline, CDR1 is MGHDK, CDR2 SYGVNS. After removal of 0 bases from V and 8 bases from J, the junction contained 1 base not matched to a gene. The CDR3 contains 13 residues. In nucleotides, the CDR3 is TGTGCCAGCAGTGAATACGGGACAGGGGAAGCTTTCTTT. Protein sequence: CASSEYGTGEAFF.

The rearrangement joins TRBV4-3 to TRBJ1-2; TRBD1 might be the D (5 bases). The CDR3 loop spans 13 amino acids. The germline V gene encodes CDR1 LGHNA and CDR2 YSLEER. With 0 bases removed from V and 7 bases from J, the gap between germline ends came to 9 bases. The CDR3 coding sequence is TGCGCCAGCAGCCAAGATAGTGGGGCTGGCTACACCTTC. The encoded protein is CASSQDSGAGYTF.

This sequence joins TRBV6-5 and TRBJ2-6, with D unclear. Germline V gene sequence: CDR1 MNHEY, CDR2 SVGAGI. V gave up 10 bases and J gave up 0 bases, with 10 bases separating them. The CDR3 contains 14 residues. Here the CDR3 reads CATPWGSGANVLTF. CDR3 DNA: TGTGCCACCCCTTGGGGCTCTGGGGCCAACGTCCTGACTTTC.

This rearrangement joins TRBV24-1 to TRBJ1-3; unclear D gene. The CDR3 runs 14 residues. Per the germline V gene, CDR1 is KGHDR and CDR2 is SFDVKD. V gave up 1 base and J gave up 8 bases, with 11 bases separating them. CDR3 nucleotides: TGTGCCACCAGTGATTTATCCTTGAAGGACACCATATATTTT. The encoded protein is CATSDLSLKDTIYF.

This clone was detected only once. The rearrangement links TRBV5-1 to TRBJ1-5; TRBD1 agrees at 7 bases. Germline CDR1 and CDR2: SGHRS and YFSETQ. CDR3 size: 15 residues. The junction had 5 bases not matched to a gene; V was cut back by 1 base and J by 4 bases. The CDR3 nucleotides read TGCGCCAGCAGCTTGCGGGACAGCGTAAATCAGCCCCAGCATTTT. Translating gives CASSLRDSVNQPQHF.

The chain has TRBV18 and TRBJ2-1; 8 bases match TRBD2. This CDR3 has 15 residues. Per germline, CDR1 KGHSH and CDR2 LQKENI. After removal of 2 bases from V and 8 bases from J, the junction contained 8 bases not matched to a gene. The CDR3 DNA is TGTGCCAGCTCACCAGGCGGGAGGAAACCCCATGAGCAGTTCTTC. Its translation: CASSPGGRKPHEQFF.

This clone has a handful of counts. This chain links TRBV6-5 with TRBJ2-7; D is undetermined. This CDR3 spans 13 amino acids. Germline CDR1 MNHEY, CDR2 SVGAGI. V was cut by 4 bases and J by 3 bases, with 10 bases left in between. CDR3 in amino acids: CASSSGRYYEQYF. The CDR3 region has the DNA TGTGCCAGCAGTTCTGGACGGTACTACGAGCAGTACTTC.

The rearrangement uses TRBV12-3 or TRBV12-4 and TRBJ1-2; no definite D call. The CDR3 is 13 amino acids. V lost 2 bases and J lost 8, with 12 bases in between. CDR3 DNA sequence: TGTGCCAGCAGTTTAAACGGCCTGCAGGGCTACACCTTC. Translation: CASSLNGLQGYTF.

This chain connects TRBV3-1 (or the pseudogene TRBV3-2) to TRBJ2-7; TRBD2 matches at 11 bases. Trimming cost V 8 bases and J 7 bases; bases outside gene matches: 1. CDR1 and CDR2 (germline): LGHDT, YNNKEL (reference sequence). The CDR3 sequence is 11 residues long. The CDR3 coding sequence is TGTGCCAGCCGACTAGCGGGAGAGCAGTACTTC. Protein: CASRLAGEQYF.

V gene TRBV6-2 or TRBV6-3 combines with J gene TRBJ1-3; D unresolved. Germline loops: CDR1 MNHEY, CDR2 SVGEGT. The CDR3 totals 14 residues. V was cut by 1 base and J by 0 bases, with 4 bases left in between. The CDR3 reads CASSYWDSGNTIYF. The CDR3 DNA sequence: TGTGCCAGCAGTTACTGGGACTCTGGAAACACCATATATTTT.

V is TRBV11-2 and J is TRBJ2-3; the D is unclear. Looked up from germline, CDR1 is SGHAT and CDR2 is FQNNGV. V gave up 1 base and J gave up 5 bases, with 1 base separating them. The CDR3 extends over 11 amino acids. DNA for the CDR3: TGTGCCAGCAGCTTAGTAGATACGCAGTATTTT. This translates into CASSLVDTQYF.

This chain links TRBV9 with TRBJ2-5; D perhaps matches TRBD1 (6 bases). CDR1 is SGDLS and CDR2 is YYNGEE in the germline V gene. The CDR3 consists of 15 residues. Trimming stripped 0 bases from V and 5 bases from J, with 14 bases between. CDR3 nucleotide sequence: TGTGCCAGCAGCGTAGGAACAGGGACCGTGGAGACCCAGTACTTC. Translating it yields CASSVGTGTVETQYF.

CDR3 nucleotide sequence: TGTGCCAGCAGCCTCGGGGGATCTGGAAACACCATATATTTT. This sequence encodes CASSLGGSGNTIYF. The chain combines TRBV7-3 with TRBJ1-3; TRBD1 is a possible D gene (5 bases). Germline V gene sequence: CDR1 SGHTA, CDR2 FQGTGA. V was shortened by 5 bases and J by 1 base, with 9 bases between the two germline ends. CDR3 length equals 14 residues.

The gene calls are TRBV10-3 and TRBJ2-7; D remains ambiguous. V lost 4 bases to trimming and J lost 0 bases, with 13 bases between them. Germline V gene sequence: CDR1 ENHRY, CDR2 SYGVKD. The CDR3 length is 15 residues. The CDR3 sequence: CAISAAQDVSYEQYF. CDR3 bases: TGTGCCATCAGTGCGGCTCAGGACGTCTCCTACGAGCAGTACTTC.

This clone has just one count. The chain employs TRBV6-5 and TRBJ1-6; no definite D call. V gave up 4 bases and J gave up 13 bases, with 14 bases separating them. Germline loops: CDR1 MNHEY, CDR2 SVGAGI. There are 13 residues in the CDR3. DNA for the CDR3: TGTGCCAGCAGTTTCGACGGGGTTTCGCCCCTCCACTTT. Residues: CASSFDGVSPLHF.